This is a list of T cell receptor beta chains from one sample in a study of long-term antiretroviral therapy in people with HIV. Sequenced by immunoSEQ multiplex PCR; TCRdb stores in-frame clones only, minus some. Among 14,000 or so clones listed, 70% to 85% were seen once. Specimen: unsorted PBMCs, collected 0.4 years after starting antiretroviral therapy. Source of these receptors: a man aged 25 to 45 with HIV. CDR3s include the opening cysteine and the closing phenylalanine or tryptophan. Each record gives: J gene, V gene, clone size, D gene, CDR3 protein, CDR3 DNA. A D gene is named only where the DNA matches it firmly. Not all rows give a size; the values are once, few, many and, for expanded clones, a class.

TRBJ2-5 TRBV2 . . CASSEHGAYQETQYF TGTGCCAGCAGTGAACACGGCGCCTACCAAGAGACCCAGTACTTC
TRBJ1-4 TRBV19 few . CASREEGRGNEKLFF TGTGCCAGTAGGGAAGAGGGACGTGGGAATGAAAAACTGTTTTTT
TRBJ1-1 TRBV14 once . CASSQEARGAEAFF TGTGCCAGCAGCCAAGAGGCAAGGGGTGCTGAAGCTTTCTTT
TRBJ1-1 TRBV10-3 . . CAISEPKGKNTEAFF TGTGCCATCAGTGAGCCGAAAGGCAAGAACACTGAAGCTTTCTTT
TRBJ2-2 TRBV2 . . CASSVGLSTGELFF TGTGCCAGCAGTGTAGGGCTTTCCACCGGGGAGCTGTTTTTT
TRBJ1-6 TRBV5-4 . . CASSLERGAGYNSPLHF TGTGCCAGCAGCTTGGAAAGGGGGGCTGGCTATAATTCACCCCTCCACTTT
TRBJ2-5 TRBV7-2 . . CASSSSPGSGETQYF TGTGCCAGCAGCTCCTCTCCCGGGAGTGGTGAGACCCAGTACTTC
TRBJ2-7 TRBV6-1 once . CASSAPRTALYEQYF TGTGCCAGCAGTGCCCCGCGGACAGCCCTCTACGAGCAGTACTTC
TRBJ2-1 TRBV4-3 . . CASSQEDYLEYNEQFF TGCGCCAGCAGCCAAGAAGACTACCTGGAATACAATGAGCAGTTCTTC
TRBJ2-2 TRBV9 . . CASSVGQNTGELFF TGTGCCAGCAGCGTAGGCCAAAACACCGGGGAGCTGTTTTTT
TRBJ1-5 TRBV4-2 . . CASSQKSSWGAAHSNQPQHF TGTGCCAGCAGCCAAAAGTCCAGTTGGGGTGCGGCCCATAGCAATCAGCCCCAGCATTTT
TRBJ1-1 TRBV7-2 . . CASSVSLRNTEAFF TGTGCCAGCAGCGTTAGCCTTAGGAACACTGAAGCTTTCTTT
TRBJ1-5 TRBV6-5 . . CASSPGVGNQPQHF TGTGCCAGCAGCCCGGGCGTTGGCAATCAGCCCCAGCATTTT
TRBJ1-4 TRBV30 . . CAWNSPDINEKLFF TGTGCCTGGAACTCCCCGGACATTAATGAAAAACTGTTTTTT